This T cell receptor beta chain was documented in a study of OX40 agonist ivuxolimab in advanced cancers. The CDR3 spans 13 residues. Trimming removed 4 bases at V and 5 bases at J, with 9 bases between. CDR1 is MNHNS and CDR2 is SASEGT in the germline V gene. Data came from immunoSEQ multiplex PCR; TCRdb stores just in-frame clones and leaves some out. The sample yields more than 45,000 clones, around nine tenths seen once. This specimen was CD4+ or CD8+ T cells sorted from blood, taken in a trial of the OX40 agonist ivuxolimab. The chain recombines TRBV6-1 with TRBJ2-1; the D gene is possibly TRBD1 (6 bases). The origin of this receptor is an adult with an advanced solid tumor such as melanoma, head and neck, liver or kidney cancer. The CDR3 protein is CASSGQVNNEQFF. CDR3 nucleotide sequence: TGTGCCAGCAGTGGACAGGTAAACAATGAGCAGTTCTTC.